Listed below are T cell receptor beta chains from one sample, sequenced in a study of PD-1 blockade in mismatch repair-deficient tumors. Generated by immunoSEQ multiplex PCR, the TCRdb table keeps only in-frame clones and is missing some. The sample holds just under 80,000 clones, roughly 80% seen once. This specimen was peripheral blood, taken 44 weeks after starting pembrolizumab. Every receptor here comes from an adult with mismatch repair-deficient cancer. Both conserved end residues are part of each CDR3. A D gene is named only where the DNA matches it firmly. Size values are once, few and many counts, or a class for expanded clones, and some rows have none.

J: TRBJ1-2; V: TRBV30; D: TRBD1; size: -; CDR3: CAWRTGAYGYTF; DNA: TGTGCCTGGAGAACAGGGGCCTATGGCTACACCTTC
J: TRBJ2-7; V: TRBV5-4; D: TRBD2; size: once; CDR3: CASSLDSGRNYEQYF; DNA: TGTGCCAGCAGCTTGGATAGCGGGAGAAACTACGAGCAGTACTTC
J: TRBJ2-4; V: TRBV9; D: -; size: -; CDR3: CASSPQLSKNIQYF; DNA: TGTGCCAGCAGCCCTCAGCTGAGCAAAAACATTCAGTACTTC
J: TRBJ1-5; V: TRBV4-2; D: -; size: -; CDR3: CASSQPGLGSTLQPQHF; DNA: TGTGCCAGCAGCCAACCTGGTTTAGGGTCTACCCTCCAGCCCCAGCATTTT
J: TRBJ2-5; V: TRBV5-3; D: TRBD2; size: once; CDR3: CARSERTSAQETQYF; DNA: TGTGCCAGAAGTGAAAGGACTAGCGCACAAGAGACCCAGTACTTC
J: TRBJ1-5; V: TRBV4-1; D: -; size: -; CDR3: CASSPDGAGQPQHF; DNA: TGCGCCAGCAGCCCAGATGGCGCTGGCCAGCCCCAGCATTTT
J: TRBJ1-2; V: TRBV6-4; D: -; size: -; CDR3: CASSSGKNLGYTF; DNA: TGTGCCAGCAGTTCGGGGAAGAATTTAGGCTACACCTTC
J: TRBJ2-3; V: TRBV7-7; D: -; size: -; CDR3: CASSLRGNTDTQYF; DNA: TGTGCTAGCAGCTTACGTGGGAACACAGATACGCAGTATTTT
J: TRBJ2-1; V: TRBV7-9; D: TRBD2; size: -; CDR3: CASSLVLAGGPKQFF; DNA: TGTGCCAGCAGCTTAGTGTTGGCGGGAGGCCCAAAGCAGTTCTTC
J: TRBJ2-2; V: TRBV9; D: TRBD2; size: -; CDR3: CASSVGRLAGQNTGELFF; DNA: TGTGCCAGCAGCGTAGGGAGACTAGCGGGTCAGAACACCGGGGAGCTGTTTTTT
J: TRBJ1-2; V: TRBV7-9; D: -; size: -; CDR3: CASSLASNYGYTF; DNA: TGTGCCAGCAGCTTAGCAAGCAACTATGGCTACACCTTC
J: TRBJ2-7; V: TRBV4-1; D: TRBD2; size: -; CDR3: CASSKIAGELYEQYF; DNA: TGCGCCAGCAGCAAGATAGCGGGAGAATTATACGAGCAGTACTTC
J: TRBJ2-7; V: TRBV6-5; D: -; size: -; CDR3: CASKETGTYEQYF; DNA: TGTGCCAGCAAGGAAACAGGTACCTACGAGCAGTACTTC
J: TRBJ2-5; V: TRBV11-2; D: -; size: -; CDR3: CASSSGETQYF; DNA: TGTGCCAGCAGCTCAGGGGAGACCCAGTACTTC
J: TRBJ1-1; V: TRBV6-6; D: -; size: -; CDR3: CASSEGRGTEAFF; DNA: TGTGCCAGCAGCGAGGGCAGGGGAACTGAAGCTTTCTTT
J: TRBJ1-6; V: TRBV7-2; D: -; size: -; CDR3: CASSLAPGYNSPLHF; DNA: TGTGCCAGCAGCTTAGCTCCGGGTTATAATTCACCCCTCCACTTT
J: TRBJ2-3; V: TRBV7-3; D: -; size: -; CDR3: CASSPVGLGDTQYF; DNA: TGTGCCAGCAGCCCCGTGGGACTGGGAGATACGCAGTATTTT
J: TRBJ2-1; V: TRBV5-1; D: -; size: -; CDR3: CASSWRASGNEQFF; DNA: TGCGCCAGCAGCTGGAGGGCCTCGGGAAATGAGCAGTTCTTC
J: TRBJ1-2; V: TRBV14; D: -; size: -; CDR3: CASSQSQGLSYTF; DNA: TGTGCCAGCAGCCAATCTCAAGGATTGAGCTACACCTTC
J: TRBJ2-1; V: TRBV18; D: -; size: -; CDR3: CASSPPRGIGYNEQFF; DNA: TGTGCCAGCTCACCACCGCGGGGCATAGGTTACAATGAGCAGTTCTTC
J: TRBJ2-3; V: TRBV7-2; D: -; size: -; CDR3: CASSPGRGADTQYF; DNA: TGTGCCAGCAGCCCCGGCAGGGGCGCAGATACGCAGTATTTT
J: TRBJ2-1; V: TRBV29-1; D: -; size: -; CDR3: CSVPASGRQGLPRYEQFF; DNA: TGCAGCGTTCCGGCGTCCGGGCGGCAGGGACTCCCCCGCTATGAGCAGTTCTTC
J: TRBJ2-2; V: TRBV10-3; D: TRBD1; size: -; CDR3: CAISGTLQGTGELFF; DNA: TGTGCCATCAGCGGGACCTTACAGGGGACCGGGGAGCTGTTTTTT
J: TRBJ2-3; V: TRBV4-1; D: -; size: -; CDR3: CASSLADTQYF; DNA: TGCGCCAGCAGCCTGGCAGATACGCAGTATTTT
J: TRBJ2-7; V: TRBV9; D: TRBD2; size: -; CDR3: CASSVAPGTSGSYEQYF; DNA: TGTGCCAGCAGCGTAGCCCCCGGGACTAGCGGGAGTTACGAGCAGTACTTC
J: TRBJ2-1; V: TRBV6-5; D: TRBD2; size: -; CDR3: CASSPGLAGEGQFF; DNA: TGTGCCAGCAGCCCAGGACTAGCGGGAGAAGGGCAGTTCTTC
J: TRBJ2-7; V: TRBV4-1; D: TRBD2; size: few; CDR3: CASSQEELAGVRGYEQYF; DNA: TGCGCCAGCAGCCAAGAAGAGTTAGCGGGGGTAAGGGGCTACGAGCAGTACTTC
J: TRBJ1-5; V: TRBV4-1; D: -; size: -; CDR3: CASSEQWQINQPQHF; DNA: TGCGCCAGCAGCGAGCAGTGGCAGATTAATCAGCCCCAGCATTTT
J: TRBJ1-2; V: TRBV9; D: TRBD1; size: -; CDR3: CASSVEPDRAGNYGYTF; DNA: TGTGCCAGCAGCGTAGAGCCGGACAGGGCAGGGAACTATGGCTACACCTTC
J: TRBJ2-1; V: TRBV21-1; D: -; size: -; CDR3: CASMGLVDNEQFF; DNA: TGTGCCAGCATGGGACTAGTTGACAATGAGCAGTTCTTC
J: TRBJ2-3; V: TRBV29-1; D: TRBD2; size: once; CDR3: CSVELASTDTQYF; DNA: TGCAGCGTAGAACTAGCGAGCACAGATACGCAGTATTTT
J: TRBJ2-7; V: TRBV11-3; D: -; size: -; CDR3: CASSGATYEQYF; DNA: TGTGCCAGCAGCGGAGCCACCTACGAGCAGTACTTC
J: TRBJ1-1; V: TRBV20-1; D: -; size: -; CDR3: CSAPQGTEAFF; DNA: TGCAGTGCTCCCCAGGGCACTGAAGCTTTCTTT
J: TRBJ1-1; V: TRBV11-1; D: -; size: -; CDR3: CASSPGDGWNTEAFF; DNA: TGTGCCAGCAGCCCGGGGGACGGATGGAACACTGAAGCTTTCTTT
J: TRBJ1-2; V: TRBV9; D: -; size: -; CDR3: CASSVGTGYTF; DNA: TGTGCCAGCAGCGTAGGGACCGGCTACACCTTC
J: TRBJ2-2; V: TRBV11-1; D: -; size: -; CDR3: CASSLRGTGELFF; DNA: TGTGCCAGCAGCTTACGTGGTACCGGGGAGCTGTTTTTT
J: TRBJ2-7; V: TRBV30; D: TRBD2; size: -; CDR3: CAWRKAGAGEQYF; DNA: TGTGCCTGGAGGAAAGCGGGGGCGGGGGAGCAGTACTTC
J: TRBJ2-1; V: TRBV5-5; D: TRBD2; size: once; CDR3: CASSFELAGDYNEQFF; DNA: TGTGCCAGCAGTTTTGAACTAGCGGGTGATTACAATGAGCAGTTCTTC
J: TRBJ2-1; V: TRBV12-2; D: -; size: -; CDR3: CASRPWTSGNYEQFF; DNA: TGTGCAAGTCGCCCGTGGACTAGCGGGAACTATGAGCAGTTCTTC
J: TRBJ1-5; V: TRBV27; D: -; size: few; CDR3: CASSPLLDGEPQHF; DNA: TGTGCCAGCAGTCCGTTATTGGATGGGGAGCCCCAGCATTTT
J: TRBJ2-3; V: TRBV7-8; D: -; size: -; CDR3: CASSLRRADTQYF; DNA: TGTGCCAGCAGCTTACGCAGGGCAGATACGCAGTATTTT
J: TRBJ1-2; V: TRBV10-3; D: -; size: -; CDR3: CAISESYTGAYGYTF; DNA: TGTGCCATCAGTGAGTCTTACACCGGGGCGTATGGCTACACCTTC
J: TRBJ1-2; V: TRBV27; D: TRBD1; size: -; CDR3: CASSLSPTGQDGYTF; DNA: TGTGCCAGCAGTTTATCCCCGACAGGGCAAGATGGCTACACCTTC
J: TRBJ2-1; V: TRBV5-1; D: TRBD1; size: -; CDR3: CASSPGTGDNEQFF; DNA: TGCGCCAGCAGCCCCGGGACAGGGGACAATGAGCAGTTCTTC
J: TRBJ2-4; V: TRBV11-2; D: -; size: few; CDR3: CASRSGLAKNIQYF; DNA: TGTGCCAGCAGGTCTGGACTAGCCAAAAACATTCAGTACTTC
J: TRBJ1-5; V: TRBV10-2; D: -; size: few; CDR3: CASSVVADDSNQPQHF; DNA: TGCGCCAGCAGTGTTGTGGCAGATGATAGCAATCAGCCCCAGCATTTT